The rows below give T cell receptor beta chains drawn from one sample of a study of blood T cell repertoires in COVID-19. The table came from immunoSEQ multiplex PCR; TCRdb's copy has only in-frame clones and leaves some out. The data hold some 180,000 clones, with around four fifths observed a single time. Sequencing used peripheral blood. The receptors were sampled from a middle-aged woman with COVID-19, enrolled during active disease. CDR3s include the opening cysteine and the closing phenylalanine or tryptophan. The D gene is left open where the match is weak. Clone size is shown for a subset of rows, as once, few, many or a class of expanded clone.

j_call clone_size d_call v_call cdr3_aa cdr3_nt
TRBJ2-2 - - TRBV6-5 CASRRRGTTGELFF TGTGCCAGCAGGAGACGGGGGACCACCGGGGAGCTGTTTTTT
TRBJ1-1 - TRBD1 TRBV29-1 CSVAGQGEANTEAFF TGCAGCGTTGCCGGACAGGGTGAGGCGAACACTGAAGCTTTCTTT
TRBJ1-2 - - TRBV9 CASSVYRDYGYTF TGTGCCAGCAGCGTTTACAGGGACTATGGCTACACCTTC
TRBJ1-1 - - TRBV12-3/TRBV12-4 CASSLRQATEAFF TGTGCCAGCAGTTTAAGGCAGGCCACTGAAGCTTTCTTT
TRBJ1-2 - TRBD1 TRBV7-3 CAGRDRGRIDYGYTF TGTGCCGGGAGGGACAGGGGGCGAATCGACTATGGCTACACCTTC
TRBJ1-5 few - TRBV18 CASSPTDSVNQPQHF TGTGCCAGCTCACCGACGGACAGCGTTAATCAGCCCCAGCATTTT
TRBJ2-7 many - TRBV29-1 CSVRHPGSAEQYF TGCAGCGTCAGACACCCTGGATCTGCCGAGCAGTACTTC
TRBJ2-1 few - TRBV6-5 CATVWRLGDEQFF TGTGCCACGGTCTGGAGACTCGGCGATGAGCAGTTCTTC
TRBJ1-5 - - TRBV28 CASSSGEAGNQPQHF TGTGCCAGCAGCTCCGGGGAGGCCGGCAATCAGCCCCAGCATTTT
TRBJ2-5 - - TRBV7-9 CASSPKETQYF TGTGCCAGCAGCCCAAAAGAGACCCAGTACTTC
TRBJ2-7 - - TRBV2 CASSDLADDYEQYF TGTGCCAGCAGTGACTTAGCGGACGACTACGAGCAGTACTTC
TRBJ1-1 once - TRBV7-9 CASSPTGNTEAFF TGTGCCAGCAGCCCTACGGGGAACACTGAAGCTTTCTTT
TRBJ1-5 - TRBD1 TRBV7-2 CASRGQAPDWPQHF TGTGCCAGCAGGGGACAGGCCCCGGACTGGCCCCAGCATTTT
TRBJ1-2 - - TRBV5-6 CASSLNPYYGYTF TGTGCCAGCAGCTTAAATCCCTACTATGGCTACACCTTC
TRBJ2-3 - - TRBV12-3/TRBV12-4 CASSPPTGDTQYF TGTGCCAGCAGCCCCCCGACAGGAGATACGCAGTATTTT
TRBJ2-7 - - TRBV10-3 CAIRQGPYEQYF TGTGCCATCAGACAGGGACCTTACGAGCAGTACTTC
TRBJ1-3 few - TRBV6-6 CASSYSRAVEAIYF TGTGCCAGCAGTTACTCGCGCGCCGTAGAGGCCATATATTTT
TRBJ2-6 - - TRBV9 CASSVVGRQSGANVLTF TGTGCCAGCAGCGTAGTAGGCAGGCAGTCTGGGGCCAACGTCCTGACTTTC
TRBJ1-5 - - TRBV7-2 CASSLVAGWDQPQHF TGTGCCAGCAGCTTAGTGGCAGGGTGGGATCAGCCCCAGCATTTT
TRBJ2-6 - TRBD1 TRBV29-1 CGTGGISGANVLTF TGCGGGACAGGGGGTATCTCTGGGGCCAACGTCCTGACTTTC
TRBJ2-7 - - TRBV6-1 CASSEAWLYEQYF TGTGCCAGCAGTGAAGCCTGGCTCTACGAGCAGTACTTC